These T cell receptor beta chains were read from a single sample in a study of blood T cell repertoires in COVID-19. Sequenced by immunoSEQ multiplex PCR; TCRdb stores in-frame clones only, minus some. Here the sample spans approximately 160,000 clones, around 84% being singletons. Sequencing was carried out using peripheral blood. The receptors derive from a man between 60 and 70 years old with COVID-19, enrolled during active disease. Each CDR3 is given with its conserved first and last residue. A D gene is named only where the DNA matches it firmly. Not all rows give a size; the values are once, few, many and, for expanded clones, a class.

clone_size d_call j_call v_call cdr3_nt cdr3_aa
NA NA TRBJ1-5 TRBV12-3/TRBV12-4 TGTGCCAGCAGTTTAGCAGGTAGCCAGCCCCAGCATTTT CASSLAGSQPQHF
few TRBD2 TRBJ2-1 TRBV7-9 TGTGCCAGCCTCGTCACTAGCGGCGGCAATGAGCAGTTCTTC CASLVTSGGNEQFF
NA NA TRBJ2-7 TRBV12-2 TGTGCAAGTCGCGCTAAGGGACAGGGGGCCAACCAGGGGTACTTC CASRAKGQGANQGYF
once TRBD1 TRBJ2-5 TRBV6-2/TRBV6-3 TGTGCCAGCAGCCCTTGGACAGGGGTCCCCCAAGAGACCCAGTACTTC CASSPWTGVPQETQYF
NA NA TRBJ2-1 TRBV24-1 TGTGCCACCAGTGATTCCGGGATTAGGCCGAACAATGAGCAGTTCTTC CATSDSGIRPNNEQFF
few NA TRBJ1-4 TRBV29-1 TGCAGCGCCATACCCGGGGAGTCAACTAATGAAAAACTGTTTTTT CSAIPGESTNEKLFF
NA TRBD2 TRBJ2-3 TRBV25-1 TGTGCCAGCAGTGAATTTAGCGGGAGTGTGGCAGATACGCAGTATTTT CASSEFSGSVADTQYF
NA NA TRBJ1-1 TRBV29-1 TGCAGCGTTTCCGGACACAGCTTAAACACTGAAGCTTTCTTT CSVSGHSLNTEAFF
NA NA TRBJ2-7 TRBV2 TGTGCCAGCAAAGTCAACGGCTACGAGCAGTACTTC CASKVNGYEQYF
few TRBD1 TRBJ1-2 TRBV12-3/TRBV12-4 TGTGCCAGCAGGAGACAGGGCGGGGATGGCTACACCTTC CASRRQGGDGYTF
NA TRBD2 TRBJ2-7 TRBV4-3 TGCGCCAGCAGCCAAAGGGGCGGGGGGGTTTCTTACGAGCAGTACTTC CASSQRGGGVSYEQYF
once TRBD2 TRBJ2-7 TRBV9 TGTGCCAGCAGCCTTCGACTAGCGGATACCTACGAGCAGTACTTC CASSLRLADTYEQYF
NA NA TRBJ2-7 TRBV4-1 TGCGCCAGCAGCCAAGAACCCCGCCTTAGCCCCGAGCAGTACTTC CASSQEPRLSPEQYF
NA TRBD2 TRBJ2-3 TRBV5-1 TGCGCCAGCAGCTTGGGTGGCGGGGGGCCTAGCACAGATACGCAGTATTTT CASSLGGGGPSTDTQYF
few NA TRBJ1-3 TRBV7-9 TGTGCCAGCAGCTTAGCGGCAGCGGCACTGGGAAACACCATATATTTT CASSLAAAALGNTIYF
NA NA TRBJ2-2 TRBV7-3 TGTGCCAGCAGCTTATCGCAGGGAACCGGGGAGCTGTTTTTT CASSLSQGTGELFF
once NA TRBJ1-2 TRBV2 TGTGCCAGCAGTGGCGAAGCCGGCTATGGCTACACCTTC CASSGEAGYGYTF
NA NA TRBJ1-2 TRBV5-6 TGTGCCAGCAGCTTGAGCTTAACAGGGAGGGATAACTATGGCTACACCTTC CASSLSLTGRDNYGYTF
NA NA TRBJ1-1 TRBV7-3 TGTGCCAGCAGCTTACTGTCAGTAGAGGTAACAGGAACGAACACTGAAGCTTTCTTT CASSLLSVEVTGTNTEAFF
NA NA TRBJ1-3 TRBV9 TGTGCCAGCAGCGCATTCAGCGACCTCTCTGGAAACACCATATATTTT CASSAFSDLSGNTIYF
NA NA TRBJ1-1 TRBV20-1 TGCAGTGCTAGTACAGGGACTGAAGCTTTCTTT CSASTGTEAFF
NA TRBD1 TRBJ1-4 TRBV7-9 TGTGCCAGCAGCCATAACGACAGGGGGAGGGCTGAAAAACTGTTTTTT CASSHNDRGRAEKLFF
NA NA TRBJ1-5 TRBV19 TGTGCCAGTAGTGCCCAGTCAGGGTTCCAGCCCCAGCATTTT CASSAQSGFQPQHF
NA NA TRBJ1-2 TRBV27 TGTGCCAGCAGTTTCGATAGACGGGACTATGGCTACACCTTC CASSFDRRDYGYTF
NA TRBD2 TRBJ2-3 TRBV7-3 TGTGCCAGCAGCTTAATGGCGGGAGGCACAGATACGCAGTATTTT CASSLMAGGTDTQYF
NA NA TRBJ2-2 TRBV9 TGTGCCAGCAGCGTAAGTCAGGGTAACGGGGAGCTGTTTTTT CASSVSQGNGELFF
NA NA TRBJ1-3 TRBV6-5 TGTGCCAGCAGTACAGGGTCTGGAAACACCATATATTTT CASSTGSGNTIYF
NA NA TRBJ1-1 TRBV25-1 TGTGCCAGCAGTGAATCCGCAATCGGTAGGGGGAACACTGAAGCTTTCTTT CASSESAIGRGNTEAFF
NA TRBD1 TRBJ2-3 TRBV5-1 TGCGCCAGCAGCTTGGGTTTCGGGACAGGGATCGGTGGGGGCACAGATACGCAGTATTTT CASSLGFGTGIGGGTDTQYF
NA NA TRBJ2-7 TRBV7-8 TGTGCCAGCAGCCTCACCTACGAGCAGTACTTC CASSLTYEQYF
NA TRBD1 TRBJ1-5 TRBV4-1 TGCGCCAGCAGCCAAGGACAGGGCTATCAGCCCCAGCATTTT CASSQGQGYQPQHF
NA TRBD1 TRBJ1-2 TRBV24-1 TGTGCCACCAGTGATCCACAGGGGCAGGACTATGGCTACACCTTC CATSDPQGQDYGYTF
NA NA TRBJ2-3 TRBV19 TGTGCCAGTAGTATAGATCACAGGGAGAACACAGATACGCAGTATTTT CASSIDHRENTDTQYF
NA TRBD1 TRBJ2-1 TRBV27 TGTGCCAGCAGTTTGGGACAGACCTCCAATGAGCAGTTCTTC CASSLGQTSNEQFF
NA NA TRBJ1-1 TRBV7-9 TGTGCCAGCAGCTTTCCCCTAGGGAGAGGGGGAACTGAAGCTTTCTTT CASSFPLGRGGTEAFF
NA TRBD2 TRBJ2-1 TRBV11-2 TGTGCCAGCAGCCCAAGCGGGAGCTCCTACAATGAGCAGTTCTTC CASSPSGSSYNEQFF
NA TRBD2 TRBJ2-7 TRBV7-2 TGTGCCAGCAGCTTAGAGGGACTAGTCTACGAGCAGTACTTC CASSLEGLVYEQYF
NA NA TRBJ1-2 TRBV28 TGTGCCAGCAGTTTAGGAGTGGTCGGCTACACCTTC CASSLGVVGYTF
NA TRBD2 TRBJ2-7 TRBV27 TGTGCCAGCAGTTTAACGGGAGGGCTTTCCTACGAGCAGTACTTC CASSLTGGLSYEQYF
NA TRBD2 TRBJ2-3 TRBV11-2 TGTGCCAGCAGCGAACTAGCGCCAGTAGGGGATACGCAGTATTTT CASSELAPVGDTQYF
NA NA TRBJ2-7 TRBV6-1 TGTGCCAGCAGTGAACAGGCAGGCAGCACCTACGAGCAGTACTTC CASSEQAGSTYEQYF
NA TRBD2 TRBJ2-7 TRBV6-2/TRBV6-3 TGTGCCAGCAGCCCCGCCCTAGCGGGAGGCTACGAGCAGTACTTC CASSPALAGGYEQYF
NA TRBD2 TRBJ2-3 TRBV11-3 TGTGCCAGCAGCATACCGCGCGGGAGATCGGTTAGCACAGATACGCAGTATTTT CASSIPRGRSVSTDTQYF
NA NA TRBJ2-3 TRBV18 TGTGCCAGCTCACCCCCCCAGGGCGGAACAGATACGCAGTATTTT CASSPPQGGTDTQYF
NA NA TRBJ1-2 TRBV5-6 TGTGCCAGCAGCTTGGGCACTGGGGCTTGGGGCTACACCTTC CASSLGTGAWGYTF
few TRBD1 TRBJ1-2 TRBV4-1 TGCGCCAGCAGCCCATCAGGACAGGTGGATGGCTACACCTTC CASSPSGQVDGYTF
NA NA TRBJ2-1 TRBV15 TGTGCCACCAGCAGCGTAGGAGGTAGTTCCTACAATGAGCAGTTCTTC CATSSVGGSSYNEQFF
NA NA TRBJ1-2 TRBV29-1 TGCAGCGCCAGCGGAGTTGGCTACACCTTC CSASGVGYTF
once NA TRBJ2-1 TRBV7-2 TGTGCCAGCGGCCACAATGAGCAGTTCTTC CASGHNEQFF
NA NA TRBJ1-3 TRBV2 TGTGCCAGCCACAACGGGGTCGGAAACACCATATATTTT CASHNGVGNTIYF
NA TRBD2 TRBJ2-5 TRBV7-2 TGTGCCAGCAGCTCCCGACTAGCGGGGGGGACCGGAGAGACCCAGTACTTC CASSSRLAGGTGETQYF
NA TRBD2 TRBJ2-7 TRBV7-2 TGTGCCAGCAGCCCTGGGGGAGGGGTTAGCTCCTACGAGCAGTACTTC CASSPGGGVSSYEQYF
few TRBD1 TRBJ2-7 TRBV11-1 TGTGCCAGCAGCTTTGGGACAGGGAGCTCCTACGAGCAGTACTTC CASSFGTGSSYEQYF